The clone carrying this TCR beta chain came up many times. As yet, its antigen is unknown. This record belongs to a study of early T cells in non-severe SARS-CoV-2 infection. As for the study in general: Alpha and beta chains were unpaired, from unsorted whole-blood bulk RNA.

Germline V gives CDR1 SGHRS, CDR2 YFSETQ. V dropped 0 bases and J dropped 2 bases, with 6 bases sitting between them. The CDR3 consists of 13 residues. Individual cDNA molecules received unique molecular identifiers. TCRdb passed the 5' RACE reads through MiXCR, listing each CDR3 protein once. The profile covers under 55,000 distinct CDR3 sequences, with 11% appearing a single time and 21% taken by the ten largest. Points from the study as a whole: Anti-spike CD8 responses were favored by VDJdb matching, which missed private and CD4 specificities.

Sequenced input: whole blood. The receptor comes from an adult who was a healthcare worker with PCR-confirmed SARS-CoV-2 infection or an uninfected control (not recorded which). The J gene is TRBJ2-7, the V gene TRBV5-1; D gene unclear. DNA of the CDR3: TGCGCCAGCAGCTTGGATCCAGCCTACGAGCAGTACTTC. Translated: CASSLDPAYEQYF.